The 23 T cell receptor beta chains listed next were all sequenced from one sample in a study of PD-L1 blockade in urothelial cancer. Documented time point: pretreatment peripheral blood. The table came from immunoSEQ multiplex PCR; TCRdb's copy has only in-frame clones and leaves some out. Seen here are 70,000 or so clones, 75% to 90% observed once, and the top ten hold 3.5% to 5%. Source: PBMCs, taken around atezolizumab (anti-PD-L1) treatment. Every receptor here comes from a man in his 70s with urothelial cancer.

This chain uses TRBV19 with TRBJ1-4; D is ambiguous. This CDR3 has 14 residues. The germline gives CDR1 LNHDA, CDR2 SQIVND (reference sequence). Between the trimmed V and J ends, which lost 3 bases and 1 base, there was a span of 6 bases. The CDR3 nucleotides are TGTGCCAGTAGTATCAGACTAACTAATGAAAAACTGTTTTTT. Amino acids: CASSIRLTNEKLFF.

V is TRBV18 and J is TRBJ2-1; 8 bases match TRBD1. With V trimmed by 3 bases and J by 6 bases, 10 bases remained unmatched. This CDR3 region has 16 residues. In germline, CDR1 is KGHSH, CDR2 LQKENI. As DNA, the CDR3 is TGTGCCAGCTCACCTGGGCAAGACAGGGGAGGCAATGAGCAGTTCTTC. Amino acid sequence: CASSPGQDRGGNEQFF.

The gene calls are TRBV18 and TRBJ2-3; 9 bases match TRBD2. Germline CDR1 is KGHSH and CDR2 is LQKENI. Trimming took 3 bases from V and 6 from J; bases not matched to a gene: 7. The CDR3 is 15 amino acids. CDR3 loop: CASSPTGTSSDTQYF. DNA of the CDR3: TGTGCCAGCTCACCCACCGGGACTAGCTCGGATACGCAGTATTTT.

The chain is built from TRBV28 and TRBJ2-7, with 12 positions matching TRBD2. With V trimmed by 5 bases and J by 3 bases, 5 bases remained unmatched. This CDR3 is 15 amino acids long. Germline CDR1 reads MDHEN; CDR2 reads SYDVKM. CDR3 sequence (DNA): TGTGCCAGCAGTCTCCAGGGACTAGCGGGCTACGAGCAGTACTTC. The encoded protein is CASSLQGLAGYEQYF.

V gene TRBV28 combines with J gene TRBJ1-5; D perhaps matches TRBD1 (5 bases). Trimming cost V 6 bases and J 4 bases, with 10 bases left between them. The CDR3 covers 13 residues. Germline CDR1 is MDHEN and CDR2 is SYDVKM. The CDR3 here is CASRTGVNQPQHF. The CDR3 nucleotides read TGTGCCAGCAGAACGGGGGTTAATCAGCCCCAGCATTTT. Full variable domain (missing parts from reference TRBV28 and TRBJ1-5): DVKVTQSSRYLVKRTGEKVFLECVQDMDHENMFWYRQDPGLGLRLIYFSYDVKMKEKGDIPEGYSVSREKKERFSLILESASTNQTSMYLCASRTGVNQPQHFGDGTRLSIL.

This clone has only one observation. CDR3 coding DNA: TGTGCCAGCAGCTTGGGACTAGTTGGCGAGCAGTACTTC. This codes for CASSLGLVGEQYF. The V call is TRBV7-2, the J call TRBJ2-7; TRBD2 matches 8 bases. J gave up 6 bases and V 3 bases, and 4 bases lay outside the gene matches. Germline CDR1 is SGHTA and CDR2 is FQGNSA. CDR3 length equals 13 residues.

V is TRBV5-1 and J is TRBJ2-7, with 9 bases lining up with TRBD1. Trimming took 0 bases from V and 4 from J; bases not matched to a gene: 5. From germline, CDR1 is SGHRS and CDR2 YFSETQ. The CDR3 spans 15 residues. The chain's CDR3 is CASSLVSGQGYEQYF. Written as DNA, the CDR3 is TGCGCCAGCAGCTTGGTATCGGGACAGGGTTACGAGCAGTACTTC. Full variable domain (outside the CDR3, taken from reference TRBV5-1 and TRBJ2-7): KAGVTQTPRYLIKTRGQQVTLSCSPISGHRSVSWYQQTPGQGLQFLFEYFSETQRNKGNFPGRFSGRQFSNSRSEMNVSTLELGDSALYLCASSLVSGQGYEQYFGPGTRLTVT.

The chain recombines TRBV11-2 with TRBJ2-4; TRBD2 matches at 11 bases. The germline V gene has CDR1 SGHAT and CDR2 FQNNGV. J lost 8 bases, V lost 5 bases, and 8 bases had no gene match. This CDR3 has 15 residues. The DNA for the CDR3 is TGTGCCAGCAGCGCCGGGACTAGCGGCAGGGACATTCAGTACTTC. It codes for CASSAGTSGRDIQYF.

CDR3 residues: CASSQGGPLSNEKLFF. In DNA form, the CDR3 reads TGCGCCAGCAGCCAAGGGGGGCCGCTATCTAATGAAAAACTGTTTTTT. The rearrangement uses TRBV4-1 and TRBJ1-4; possible D gene TRBD1, 6 bases. CDR1 is MGHRA and CDR2 is YSYEKL in the germline V gene. The CDR3 extends over 16 amino acids. Trimming stripped 1 base from V and 3 bases from J, with 12 bases between.

V and J are TRBV11-3 and TRBJ2-2; D perhaps matches TRBD2 (6 bases). The ends were cut back, 2 bases at V and 5 bases at J, with 12 bases in the middle. CDR3 length equals 15 residues. From germline, CDR1 is SGHNT and CDR2 YENEEA. CDR3 amino acids: CASSLTGVSTGELFF. CDR3 nucleotides: TGTGCCAGCAGCTTAACGGGAGTATCTACCGGGGAGCTGTTTTTT.

The chain combines TRBV19 with TRBJ1-2; 9 bases map to TRBD1. The CDR3 covers 15 residues. The junction had 10 bases not matched to a gene; V was cut back by 7 bases and J by 4 bases. Germline V CDR1 and CDR2: LNHDA, SQIVND (reference sequence). CDR3 in amino acids: CASNPRDRESYGYTF. CDR3 nucleotide sequence: TGTGCCAGTAATCCCCGGGACAGGGAGAGCTATGGCTACACCTTC.

The chain couples TRBV27 to TRBJ1-2, with TRBD1 matching 9 bases. Germline values: CDR1 MNHEY, CDR2 SMNVEV (reference sequence). The CDR3 is 14 amino acids. The trim removed 2 bases at V and 7 bases at J, leaving 5 bases unmatched. CDR3 nucleotides: TGTGCCAGCAGTTTAGACAGGGGGTCGCTTGGCTACACCTTC. This sequence encodes CASSLDRGSLGYTF.

This chain links TRBV29-1 with TRBJ2-2; TRBD2 matches at 7 bases. V lost 5 bases, J lost 4 bases, and 7 bases stayed unmatched. Germline V gene data show CDR1 as SQVTM and CDR2 as ANQGSEA. The CDR3 totals 14 residues. The CDR3 DNA reads as TGCAGCGTTTTATCGGGGGGAGGCACCGGGGAGCTGTTTTTT. Its protein is CSVLSGGGTGELFF.

V and J are TRBV7-2 and TRBJ2-1; 7 positions agree with TRBD2. The CDR3 extends over 15 amino acids. Germline V gives CDR1 SGHTA, CDR2 FQGNSA. V trimming: 6 bases; J trimming: 7 bases; junction bases outside the gene matches: 12. The DNA for the CDR3 is TGTGCCAGCAGACAGATCTCCGGGAGGAGAAATGAGCAGTTCTTC. It translates to CASRQISGRRNEQFF. Looking up the rest from reference TRBV7-2 and TRBJ2-1 gives the full variable domain: GAGVSQSPSNKVTEKGKDVELRCDPISGHTALYWYRQSLGQGLEFLIYFQGNSAPDKSGLPSDRFSAERTGGSVSTLTIQRTQQEDSAVYLCASRQISGRRNEQFFGPGTRLTVL.

J is TRBJ1-6 and V is TRBV7-2; D gene unclear. The length of the CDR3 is 14 residues. Trimming stripped 1 base from V and 8 bases from J, with 9 bases between. CDR1 SGHTA and CDR2 FQGNSA come from the germline V gene. The CDR3 bases are TGTGCCAGCAGCTTAGGAGGGTTTGATTCACCCCTCCACTTT. Translation: CASSLGGFDSPLHF.

This rearrangement joins TRBV28 to TRBJ1-2; D ambiguous. This CDR3 region has 11 residues. Germline V gene data show CDR1 as MDHEN and CDR2 as SYDVKM. V lost 6 bases and J 4 bases, leaving 6 bases between the germline ends. CDR3 DNA: TGTGCCAGCAGATCCATCTATGGCTACACCTTC. Translated, it gives CASRSIYGYTF.

The chain joins TRBV4-1 to TRBJ2-2; D is possibly TRBD1 (6 bases). Trimming removed 0 bases at V and 1 base at J, with 12 bases between. CDR3 size: 17 residues. Germline-derived CDR1 and CDR2 are MGHRA and YSYEKL. The DNA of the CDR3 is TGCGCCAGCAGCCAAGACTGGGGGACAATGAACACCGGGGAGCTGTTTTTT. Amino acid sequence: CASSQDWGTMNTGELFF.

Details on this clone: At the DNA level, this CDR3 is encoded by other sequences in the same sample as well. The CDR3 reads CASSLVSGEQYF. The DNA for the CDR3 is TGTGCCAGCAGCTTAGTCTCGGGCGAGCAGTACTTC. The J gene is TRBJ2-7, the V gene TRBV7-9, with D hard to call. V was clipped by 1 base and J by 6 bases, with 7 bases between them. CDR3 length equals 12 residues. From germline, CDR1 is SEHNR and CDR2 FQNEAQ (reference sequence).

The rearrangement joins TRBV15 to TRBJ1-2; 7 bases agree with TRBD1. This CDR3 region has 12 residues. Germline-derived CDR1 and CDR2 are LNHNV and YYDKDF (reference sequence). Losses at the gene ends were 6 bases for V and 8 bases for J; bases not matched to a gene: 6. For the CDR3, the DNA is TGTGCCACCAGGACAGGGACCGGCGGCTACACCTTC. Translated, it gives CATRTGTGGYTF.

The gene calls are TRBV7-9 and TRBJ1-1, with 8 bases identical to TRBD1. The CDR3 length is 15 residues. The V and J ends lost 5 bases and 1 base, in that order; junction bases with no gene match: 6. CDR1 and CDR2 (germline): SEHNR, FQNEAQ (reference sequence). The CDR3 nucleotides are TGTGCCAGCAGCCCAGGGGACAGGCGGAACACTGAAGCTTTCTTT. Translating it yields CASSPGDRRNTEAFF.

The chain has TRBV28 and TRBJ2-1, with D possibly TRBD2 on 5 matching bases. The CDR3 has 14 amino acids. Between the trimmed V and J ends, which lost 7 bases and 0 bases, there was a span of 10 bases. The germline CDR1 and CDR2 sequences are MDHEN and SYDVKM. The CDR3 loop is CASIEGGSYNEQFF. In nucleotides, the CDR3 is TGTGCCAGCATCGAAGGAGGCTCCTACAATGAGCAGTTCTTC.

The chain couples TRBV28 to TRBJ2-7, with TRBD1 matching 9 bases. Germline V lookup: CDR1 MDHEN, CDR2 SYDVKM. This CDR3 has 15 residues. Unmatched junction bases numbered 5, after V lost 3 bases and J lost 2 bases. The CDR3 DNA follows: TGTGCCAGCAGTTTGGGCACAGGGGGCCCCTACGAGCAGTACTTC. Translated, it gives CASSLGTGGPYEQYF.

V gene TRBV19 combines with J gene TRBJ2-5; the match to TRBD2 covers 8 bases. The CDR3 is 15 residues long. The germline V gene has CDR1 LNHDA and CDR2 SQIVND (reference sequence). V trimming: 6 bases; J trimming: 5 bases; junction bases outside the gene matches: 11. The CDR3 DNA reads TGTGCCAGTAGCTCTGGAACCGGCGGGGGGGAGACCCAGTACTTC. This translates into CASSSGTGGGETQYF.